A single sample is the source of the 28 T cell receptor beta chains below, sequenced in a study of T cell responses to AZD1222 COVID-19 vaccine. Here immunoSEQ multiplex PCR was the method, and the copy in TCRdb shows in-frame clones only, minus some. The sample has under 200,000 clones, just over 90% seen once. The source material was peripheral blood, sampled on day 0 of AZD1222 vaccination. These receptors were collected from an adult in good health.

The V and J genes are TRBV24-1 and TRBJ2-1, with a possible D match to TRBD2 (5 bases). V was pared by 0 bases and J by 6 bases, with 8 bases between. Germline CDR1 and CDR2: KGHDR and SFDVKD. The CDR3 loop spans 14 amino acids. CDR3 sequence reads: CATSDLKGSNEQFF. CDR3 DNA sequence: TGTGCCACCAGTGATTTGAAAGGGAGCAATGAGCAGTTCTTC.

The chain joins TRBV19 to TRBJ1-1; TRBD1 is a possible D gene (6 bases). The V gene's germline CDR1 is LNHDA and CDR2 SQIVND (reference sequence). Trimming removed 7 bases at V and 4 bases at J, with 19 bases between. The CDR3 spans 15 residues. CDR3 residues: CASIPGGRRSTEAFF. The CDR3 coding sequence is TGTGCCAGTATTCCCGGGGGCCGGAGGAGCACTGAAGCTTTCTTT.

This clone showed up just once. CDR3 loop: CASSSQTSGGTDTQYF. CDR3 DNA sequence: TGTGCCAGCAGTTCCCAAACTAGCGGGGGAACAGATACGCAGTATTTT. J is TRBJ2-3 and V is TRBV6-2 or TRBV6-3, with 11 positions matching TRBD2. There are 16 residues in the CDR3. CDR1 and CDR2 from the germline V gene are MNHEY and SVGEGT. Losses at the gene ends were 4 bases for V and 3 bases for J; bases not matched to a gene: 6.

The rearrangement links TRBV15 to TRBJ2-7; D not certain. V lost 0 bases, J lost 4 bases, and 16 bases lay in between. The CDR3 totals 16 residues. Germline values: CDR1 LNHNV, CDR2 YYDKDF (reference sequence). The CDR3 bases are TGTGCCACCAGCAGAGATCGTCCAGACCCGCGGTACGAGCAGTACTTC. It translates to CATSRDRPDPRYEQYF.

The rearrangement links TRBV19 to TRBJ1-5; D possibly corresponds to TRBD1 (5 bases). V gave up 5 bases and J gave up 7 bases, with 12 bases separating them. Germline V gene data show CDR1 as LNHDA and CDR2 as SQIVND (reference sequence). The CDR3 has 13 residues. The CDR3 nucleotides read TGTGCCAGTAGTCCGGGGGTGCGGCAGCCCCAGCATTTT. Its translation is CASSPGVRQPQHF.

The rearrangement uses TRBV7-9 and TRBJ1-2; D is undetermined. The CDR3 is 16 residues long. Germline CDR1 is SEHNR and CDR2 is FQNEAQ (reference sequence). V was shortened by 2 bases and J by 5 bases, with 18 bases between the two germline ends. CDR3 sequence reads: CASSLSGGVRSYGYTF. The DNA of the CDR3 is TGTGCCAGCAGCTTAAGTGGCGGCGTTAGATCATATGGCTACACCTTC.

This chain joins TRBV7-9 and TRBJ2-5; 7 bases fit TRBD1. Per germline, CDR1 SEHNR and CDR2 FQNEAQ (reference sequence). Losses at the gene ends were 1 base for V and 3 bases for J; bases not matched to a gene: 5. The CDR3 extends over 15 amino acids. The CDR3 coding sequence is TGTGCCAGCAGCTTAGTAGGGGGCCCGGAAGAGACCCAGTACTTC. Its translation: CASSLVGGPEETQYF.

This sequence joins TRBV4-1 and TRBJ1-2; the D gene is possibly TRBD1 (6 bases). V lost 4 bases and J lost 6, with 18 bases in between. The CDR3 runs to 15 residues. Per germline, CDR1 MGHRA and CDR2 YSYEKL. CDR3 loop: CASSPNRQDLDGYTF. CDR3 DNA: TGCGCCAGCAGCCCGAACCGACAGGATCTTGATGGCTACACCTTC.

V and J are TRBV11-3 and TRBJ1-1, with D possibly matching TRBD1 (6 bases). V lost 5 bases and J lost 7, with 14 bases in between. Germline assignment: CDR1 SGHNT and CDR2 YENEEA. The length of the CDR3 is 13 residues. The CDR3 protein is CASSRGPQGEAFF. For the CDR3, the DNA is TGTGCCAGCAGCCGGGGGCCCCAGGGTGAAGCTTTCTTT.

The genes are TRBV5-4 and TRBJ2-5, with D perhaps being TRBD1 or TRBD2 (5 bases each). There are 16 residues in the CDR3. With 0 bases removed from V and 7 bases from J, the gap between germline ends came to 19 bases. The germline V gene has CDR1 SGHNT and CDR2 YYREEE (reference sequence). The CDR3 DNA reads TGTGCCAGCAGCTTGGGGGGGTTAGGGGCGCAGGGGACCCAGTACTTC. This gives the protein CASSLGGLGAQGTQYF.

J is TRBJ2-7 and V is TRBV7-5; the table gives TRBD2 as D, unverified against the DNA. TRBV7-5 is described as a pseudogene. CDR3 length: 16 amino acids. CDR3 protein: CVRSRDSGGSSYEQYF. The DNA for the CDR3 is TGTGTCAGAAGTCGGGATAGCGGAGGGAGCTCCTACGAGCAGTACTTC.

This clone was counted a few times. The chain employs TRBV23-1 and TRBJ1-6; no definite D call. TRBV23-1 is given ORF status, its function remaining uncertain. V lost 0 bases and J 1 base, leaving 25 bases between the germline ends. The CDR3 is 22 residues long. The CDR3 protein is CASSQSRNPGLVRCSYNSPLHF. The CDR3 DNA follows: TGCGCCAGCAGTCAATCCCGAAACCCGGGTCTCGTCCGGTGTTCCTATAATTCACCCCTCCACTTT.

The J gene is TRBJ1-2, the V gene TRBV4-2, with 7 bases that match TRBD1. Trimming at V came to 3 bases and at J to 2 bases, leaving 18 bases not matched to a gene. The CDR3 sequence is 19 residues long. Germline V gene sequence: CDR1 LGHNA, CDR2 YNFKEQ. The CDR3 region has the DNA TGTGCCAGCAGCCAGCGCCCAGACAGGGAGGCCTCCCCCAACTATGGCTACACCTTC. Translation: CASSQRPDREASPNYGYTF.

The genes are TRBV6-1 and TRBJ2-3; D is undetermined. Germline V gives CDR1 MNHNS, CDR2 SASEGT. V was cut by 1 base and J by 3 bases, with 8 bases left in between. CDR3 length: 14 residues. Here the CDR3 DNA reads TGTGCCAGCAGTGAAGGTCCTAGGACAGATACGCAGTATTTT. Protein product: CASSEGPRTDTQYF.

V and J are TRBV2 and TRBJ2-7; a possible D gene is TRBD2 (5 bases). The germline V and J ends were trimmed by 2 bases and 8 bases, with 22 bases remaining between them. Per germline, CDR1 SNHLY and CDR2 FYNNEI. The CDR3 contains 16 residues. CDR3 in amino acids: CASSEYPPAAEEKQYF. The CDR3, as DNA: TGTGCCAGCAGTGAATACCCCCCGGCAGCGGAAGAGAAGCAGTACTTC. The variable domain in full, with the rest retrieved from reference TRBV2 and TRBJ2-7, is EPEVTQTPSHQVTQMGQEVILRCVPISNHLYFYWYRQILGQKVEFLVSFYNNEISEKSEIFDDQFSVERPDGSNFTLKIRSTKLEDSAMYFCASSEYPPAAEEKQYFGPGTRLTVT.

The chain is built from TRBV7-2 and TRBJ1-3; no clear D gene. The CDR3 contains 15 residues. Germline V gives CDR1 SGHTA, CDR2 FQGNSA. V was shortened by 7 bases and J by 0 bases, with 13 bases between the two germline ends. The DNA of the CDR3 is TGTGCCAGCACCTCTAAGGGCCCCTCTGGAAACACCATATATTTT. Its protein is CASTSKGPSGNTIYF.

This chain connects TRBV7-9 to TRBJ2-1; D is perhaps TRBD1 (6 bases). This CDR3 is 14 amino acids long. Per the germline V gene, CDR1 is SEHNR and CDR2 is FQNEAQ (reference sequence). Deletions cut 4 bases from V and 7 bases from J, with 14 bases between. Written as DNA, the CDR3 is TGTGCCAGCAGCTCCCGGGACATCGGGAATGAGCAGTTCTTC. The encoded protein is CASSSRDIGNEQFF.

The V call is TRBV6-2 or TRBV6-3, the J call TRBJ2-2; D assignment may be TRBD1 or TRBD2 (5 bases each). Looked up from germline, CDR1 is MNHEY and CDR2 is SVGEGT. With 7 bases removed from V and 6 bases from J, the gap between germline ends came to 18 bases. This CDR3 has 15 residues. The CDR3 bases are TGTGCCAGCATCCCCACTGGGGGTAAGGCCGGGGAGCTGTTTTTT. Amino acid sequence: CASIPTGGKAGELFF.

The V call is TRBV19, the J call TRBJ1-1; possibly TRBD1 for D (6 bases). The CDR3 runs 12 residues. The V gene's germline CDR1 is LNHDA and CDR2 SQIVND (reference sequence). V was trimmed by 1 base and J by 9 bases, leaving 9 bases between them. CDR3 nucleotide sequence: TGTGCCAGTAGTATAGCAGGACAGAAAGCTTTCTTT. Its translation is CASSIAGQKAFF. Looking up the rest from reference TRBV19 and TRBJ1-1 gives the full variable domain: DGGITQSPKYLFRKEGQNVTLSCEQNLNHDAMYWYRQDPGQGLRLIYYSQIVNDFQKGDIAEGYSVSREKKESFPLTVTSAQKNPTAFYLCASSIAGQKAFFGQGTRLTVV.

The chain's CDR3 is CASRLNRDYGYTF. CDR3 sequence (DNA): TGTGCCAGCAGATTAAACAGGGACTATGGCTACACCTTC. The chain carries TRBV27 and TRBJ1-2; TRBD1 might be the D (6 bases). V lost 6 bases and J 3 bases, leaving 11 bases between the germline ends. From germline, CDR1 is MNHEY and CDR2 SMNVEV (reference sequence). This CDR3 comprises 13 residues.

The chain joins TRBV25-1 to TRBJ1-1, with unresolved D. With 7 bases removed from V and 1 base from J, the gap between germline ends came to 7 bases. Germline values: CDR1 MGHDK, CDR2 SYGVNS. This CDR3 has 12 residues. In nucleotides, the CDR3 is TGTGCCAGCACGCGGGGGAACACTGAAGCTTTCTTT. Its protein is CASTRGNTEAFF.

The chain joins TRBV6-5 to TRBJ2-5; D could derive from TRBD1 or TRBD2 (5 bases each). Germline CDR1 reads MNHEY; CDR2 reads SVGAGI. The length of the CDR3 is 12 residues. Trimming stripped 10 bases from V and 4 bases from J, with 13 bases between. The CDR3 protein is CATWGPRETQYF. In DNA form, the CDR3 reads TGTGCCACCTGGGGACCGAGAGAGACCCAGTACTTC.

This rearrangement joins TRBV7-9 to TRBJ1-3, with D unclear. The CDR3 has 15 amino acids. V shed 8 bases and J shed 0 bases, with 14 bases lying between them. Germline V gene lookup returns CDR1 SEHNR and CDR2 FQNEAQ (reference sequence). The CDR3 nucleotides read TGTGCCAGCTACGGGATCTCCTACTCTGGAAACACCATATATTTT. Its translation: CASYGISYSGNTIYF.

In its sample, this clone was seen a few times. V gene TRBV5-6 combines with J gene TRBJ1-1; tentative D call: TRBD1 (6 bases). The CDR3 is 15 residues long. Germline V gene sequence: CDR1 SGHDT, CDR2 YYEEEE. Trimming shortened V by 2 bases and J by 5 bases, and 16 bases separated the two germline ends. The CDR3 here is CASSLYQGPRTEAFF. The CDR3 coding sequence is TGTGCCAGCAGCTTATACCAGGGGCCGAGGACTGAAGCTTTCTTT. Full variable domain (outside the CDR3, taken from reference TRBV5-6 and TRBJ1-1): DAGVTQSPTHLIKTRGQQVTLRCSPKSGHDTVSWYQQALGQGPQFIFQYYEEEERQRGNFPDRFSGHQFPNYSSELNVNALLLGDSALYLCASSLYQGPRTEAFFGQGTRLTVV.

J is TRBJ2-7 and V is TRBV28; 10 bases line up with TRBD1. The germline V gene has CDR1 MDHEN and CDR2 SYDVKM. The CDR3 length is 15 residues. With 4 bases clipped from V and 5 bases from J, the junction kept 8 bases outside the gene matches. The CDR3 DNA is TGTGCCAGCAGTTCCGCCGGGACAGGGGACCACGAGCAGTACTTC. Protein: CASSSAGTGDHEQYF.

This clone is categorized as medium-sized. V and J are TRBV7-8 and TRBJ2-4; 14 bases fit TRBD2. Germline V gives CDR1 SGHVS, CDR2 FQNEAQ. V gave up 4 bases and J gave up 1 base; unmatched junction bases: 9. The CDR3 consists of 19 residues. The CDR3 loop is CASSSPRTSGGSAKNIQYF. The CDR3 DNA reads TGTGCCAGCAGCTCGCCTAGGACTAGCGGGGGGTCGGCCAAAAACATTCAGTACTTC.

With regard to this clone: Other DNA variants within this sample encode the same CDR3. This chain uses TRBV19 with TRBJ1-1; D possibly corresponds to TRBD1 (5 bases). Deletions cut 3 bases from V and 1 base from J, with 12 bases between. The CDR3 consists of 15 residues. Germline CDR1 LNHDA, CDR2 SQIVND (reference sequence). CDR3 in DNA: TGTGCCAGTAGTATTCGGGACGCTTGGAACACTGAAGCTTTCTTT. Amino acids: CASSIRDAWNTEAFF.

The J gene is TRBJ2-7, the V gene TRBV7-2, with D maybe TRBD1 (6 bases). The length of the CDR3 is 15 residues. Germline values: CDR1 SGHTA, CDR2 FQGNSA. V lost 3 bases and J lost 5, with 17 bases in between. The chain's CDR3 is CASSLVLGRGHEQYF. The CDR3 nucleotides read TGTGCCAGCAGCTTGGTACTAGGCAGGGGTCACGAGCAGTACTTC.